The 22 T cell receptor beta chains listed next were all sequenced from one sample in a study of Ad26.COV2.S vaccination and SARS-CoV-2 variants (dated by TCRdb to about 2021). The treatment or condition label of this sample denotes: some 20 received Ad26.COV2.S at low or high dose, single or two shots; 5 received placebo; per-sample allocation not given. Repertoires of vaccine and placebo recipients were sequenced from samples collected on day 63 after the first injection. The library came from the immunoSEQ multiplex PCR assay. TCRdb took this table from immuneACCESS and kept in-frame rearrangements with V and J called. Such tables lack part of the clones; where checked against another copy, unresolved V genes explain under half of the gap, and the rest is unexplained. The sample records roughly 500,000 clones, around 88% of which are singletons. The leading ten clones occupy around 13% of the sample.

Source: peripheral blood, taken in a trial of Ad26.COV2.S vaccine versus placebo. Receptors were obtained from a person between 18 and 65 years old who received the Ad26.COV2.S COVID-19 vaccine or a placebo.

The genes are TRBV29-1 and TRBJ2-6, with 7 bases identical to TRBD2. The germline V gene encodes CDR1 SQVTM and CDR2 ANQGSEA. This CDR3 is built from 17 residues. V was clipped by 4 bases and J by 0 bases; unmatched bases: 9. The CDR3 spells CSVGWRGKTSGANVLTF. The CDR3 region has the DNA TGCAGCGTTGGCTGGCGGGGGAAAACCTCTGGGGCCAACGTCCTGACTTTC.

The chain links TRBV28 to TRBJ2-5; D gene uncertain. Trimming took 5 bases from V and 7 from J, leaving 20 bases between them. Germline assignment: CDR1 MDHEN and CDR2 SYDVKM. This CDR3 is 15 amino acids long. In nucleotides, the CDR3 is TGTGCCAGCAGTCCGGCCCAAGCTTCTTTCGCGACCCAGTACTTC. It yields the protein CASSPAQASFATQYF. Filled out from reference TRBV28 and TRBJ2-5, the complete variable domain reads DVKVTQSSRYLVKRTGEKVFLECVQDMDHENMFWYRQDPGLGLRLIYFSYDVKMKEKGDIPEGYSVSREKKERFSLILESASTNQTSMYLCASSPAQASFATQYFGPGTRLLVL.

This chain links TRBV7-2 with TRBJ2-7; D not certain. V was cut by 2 bases and J by 3 bases, with 5 bases left in between. Germline CDR1 reads SGHTA; CDR2 reads FQGNSA. CDR3 length equals 12 residues. The CDR3 loop is CASSLLGYEQYF. CDR3 coding DNA: TGTGCCAGCAGCTTATTAGGCTACGAGCAGTACTTC.

The chain has TRBV14 and TRBJ2-1, with D perhaps being TRBD1 or TRBD2 (5 bases each). V gave up 4 bases and J gave up 9 bases, with 7 bases separating them. The CDR3 runs to 11 residues. The V gene's germline CDR1 is SGHDN and CDR2 FVKESK. CDR3: CASSLGTEQFF. CDR3 nucleotides: TGTGCCAGCAGCCTGGGGACTGAGCAGTTCTTC.

The gene calls are TRBV7-2 and TRBJ2-1; D is ambiguous. V lost 1 base to trimming and J lost 0 bases, with 10 bases between them. The germline V gene has CDR1 SGHTA and CDR2 FQGNSA. The CDR3 spans 16 residues. DNA for the CDR3: TGTGCCAGCAGCTTAGGCGCGATGCCCTCCTACAATGAGCAGTTCTTC. It yields the protein CASSLGAMPSYNEQFF.

This rearrangement joins TRBV29-1 to TRBJ1-2; D not resolved. Germline CDR1 reads SQVTM; CDR2 reads ANQGSEA. CDR3 length: 12 residues. V dropped 3 bases and J dropped 2 bases, with 7 bases sitting between them. CDR3 DNA: TGCAGCGTTGAGGGCCAGAACTATGGCTACACCTTC. It translates to CSVEGQNYGYTF.

The chain is built from TRBV5-1 and TRBJ2-1, with D uncertain. Per the germline V gene, CDR1 is SGHRS and CDR2 is YFSETQ. V was clipped by 2 bases and J by 6 bases, with 15 bases between them. CDR3 length: 15 residues. This CDR3 reads CASSFSPLIGNEQFF. CDR3 DNA sequence: TGCGCCAGCAGCTTCTCCCCCCTTATCGGCAATGAGCAGTTCTTC.

In this sample, this clone turned up a few times. This chain links TRBV5-1 with TRBJ2-2, with a tentative D call TRBD1 (6 bases). The CDR3 runs 16 residues. Germline-derived CDR1 and CDR2 are SGHRS and YFSETQ. The ends were cut back, 4 bases at V and 3 bases at J, with 16 bases in the middle. CDR3: CASSPLSGDHTGELFF. CDR3 in DNA: TGCGCCAGCAGCCCTTTGTCAGGGGACCACACCGGGGAGCTGTTTTTT.

This chain connects TRBV30 to TRBJ2-7; TRBD2 matches 11 bases. The CDR3 has 14 amino acids. Germline V gives CDR1 GTSNPN, CDR2 SVGIG (reference sequence). V was clipped by 3 bases and J by 2 bases; unmatched bases: 3. The CDR3 DNA reads TGTGCCTGGAGCGATAGCGGGAGGGCCTACGAGCAGTACTTC. Translating it yields CAWSDSGRAYEQYF.

The V call is TRBV9, the J call TRBJ2-1; TRBD2 aligns across 9 bases. Per the germline V gene, CDR1 is SGDLS and CDR2 is YYNGEE. There are 16 residues in the CDR3. Germline trimming cut 4 bases from V and 7 bases from J; bases unmatched to any gene: 12. CDR3: CASSPRGREGRNEQFF. CDR3 DNA: TGTGCCAGCAGCCCTAGGGGGCGGGAGGGCAGGAATGAGCAGTTCTTC.

This chain joins TRBV9 and TRBJ1-6; D is undetermined. The CDR3 totals 14 residues. The V gene's germline CDR1 is SGDLS and CDR2 YYNGEE. Deletions cut 1 base from V and 3 bases from J, with 5 bases between. CDR3 nucleotides: TGTGCCAGCAGCGTAACAGACTATAATTCACCCCTCCACTTT. Translation: CASSVTDYNSPLHF.

The chain employs TRBV9 and TRBJ2-7; weak D call: TRBD2 (7 bases). Between the trimmed V and J ends, which lost 4 bases and 4 bases, there was a span of 24 bases. Germline CDR1 is SGDLS and CDR2 is YYNGEE. The CDR3 has 17 residues. The CDR3 coding sequence is TGTGCCAGCAGCCCCCGCGGCCTAGGGGGGGCGGGGTACGAGCAGTACTTC. This translates into CASSPRGLGGAGYEQYF.

The CDR3 loop reads CASSSGLAGGINEQFF. The CDR3 nucleotides read TGTGCCAGCAGTTCCGGACTAGCGGGAGGTATCAATGAGCAGTTCTTC. The gene calls are TRBV28 and TRBJ2-1; 14 bases are shared with TRBD2. Unmatched junction bases numbered 5, after V lost 4 bases and J lost 6 bases. Germline V gene sequence: CDR1 MDHEN, CDR2 SYDVKM. The CDR3 totals 16 residues.

Only one count was recorded for this clone. This chain uses TRBV5-4 with TRBJ2-5; 11 bases map to TRBD2. V was clipped by 3 bases and J by 2 bases; unmatched bases: 3. The CDR3 has 15 residues. In germline, CDR1 is SGHNT, CDR2 YYREEE (reference sequence). The CDR3 nucleotides are TGTGCCAGCAGCTCCCTAGCGGGAGGTCAAGAGACCCAGTACTTC. Translation gives CASSSLAGGQETQYF. The variable domain in full, with the rest retrieved from reference TRBV5-4 and TRBJ2-5, is ETGVTQSPTHLIKTRGQQVTLRCSSQSGHNTVSWYQQALGQGPQFIFQYYREEENGRGNFPPRFSGLQFPNYSSELNVNALELDDSALYLCASSSLAGGQETQYFGPGTRLLVL.

J is TRBJ2-7 and V is TRBV19; D unclear. The germline V gene has CDR1 LNHDA and CDR2 SQIVND (reference sequence). CDR3 length equals 15 residues. Trimming removed 0 bases from V and 3 bases from J, with 12 bases in between. The CDR3 loop is CASSIEPDGIYEQYF. DNA of the CDR3: TGTGCCAGTAGTATAGAGCCCGACGGAATCTACGAGCAGTACTTC.

The chain recombines TRBV5-6 with TRBJ2-2; 8 bases are a match to TRBD1. CDR3 length equals 17 residues. J gave up 5 bases and V 0 bases, and 9 bases lay outside the gene matches. Germline CDR1 SGHDT, CDR2 YYEEEE. This CDR3 is CASSLAGRGRRTGELFF. CDR3 nucleotide sequence: TGTGCCAGCAGCTTGGCCGGCAGGGGGCGCAGGACCGGGGAGCTGTTTTTT.

The sample holds a few counts of this clone. This chain uses TRBV9 with TRBJ1-2; D perhaps matches TRBD1 (5 bases). Germline V gene lookup returns CDR1 SGDLS and CDR2 YYNGEE. This CDR3 is built from 15 residues. Trimming stripped 3 bases from V and 4 bases from J, with 16 bases between. The CDR3 nucleotides are TGTGCCAGCAGCGCCGGACGTGAGGGGTCCTATGGCTACACCTTC. Protein sequence: CASSAGREGSYGYTF. Full variable domain (remainder filled in from reference TRBV9 and TRBJ1-2): DSGVTQTPKHLITATGQRVTLRCSPRSGDLSVYWYQQSLDQGLQFLIQYYNGEERAKGNILERFSAQQFPDLHSELNLSSLELGDSALYFCASSAGREGSYGYTFGSGTRLTVV.

This chain uses TRBV6-2 or TRBV6-3 with TRBJ1-2; D uncertain. The germline V gene encodes CDR1 MNHEY and CDR2 SVGEGT. V gave up 6 bases and J gave up 5 bases, with 13 bases separating them. CDR3 length: 13 residues. The CDR3 spells CASSLQNPYGYTF. CDR3 bases: TGTGCCAGCAGCTTACAGAACCCATATGGCTACACCTTC.

The CDR3 region has the DNA TGCGCCAGCAGAGGGGCTAACACCGGGGAGCTGTTTTTT. Protein sequence: CASRGANTGELFF. The genes are TRBV10-2 and TRBJ2-2; possibly TRBD1 for D (5 bases). Germline CDR1 reads WSHSY; CDR2 reads SAAADI. V was pared by 6 bases and J by 2 bases, with 7 bases between. This CDR3 spans 13 amino acids.

J is TRBJ1-2 and V is TRBV3-1 (or the pseudogene TRBV3-2); D might be TRBD1 (6 bases). CDR3 length equals 14 residues. CDR1 LGHDT and CDR2 YNNKEL come from the germline V gene (reference sequence). V was trimmed by 3 bases and J by 4 bases, leaving 12 bases between them. Here the CDR3 reads CASSQMTGLYGYTF. CDR3 coding DNA: TGTGCCAGCAGCCAGATGACAGGCCTCTATGGCTACACCTTC.

The V call is TRBV5-4, the J call TRBJ1-1; weak D call: TRBD1 (5 bases). V was clipped by 1 base and J by 1 base, with 11 bases between them. From germline, CDR1 is SGHNT and CDR2 YYREEE (reference sequence). CDR3 size: 15 residues. CDR3 loop: CASSLSGGRNTEAFF. In DNA form, the CDR3 reads TGTGCCAGCAGCTTGAGCGGGGGACGGAACACTGAAGCTTTCTTT.

The rearrangement links TRBV11-1 to TRBJ2-1, with 14 nucleotides matching TRBD2. The germline CDR1 and CDR2 sequences are SGHAT and FQDESV (reference sequence). V lost 5 bases and J lost 5; bases outside the gene matches: 2. This CDR3 is built from 15 residues. CDR3 DNA: TGTGCCAGCAGCCAGGGACTAGCGGGAGACAATGAGCAGTTCTTC. Its protein is CASSQGLAGDNEQFF.